The clone carrying this T cell receptor beta chain has only a few counts. This entry comes from a study of blood T cells in healthy people across ages. The CDR3 length is 14 residues. Trimming shortened V by 1 base and J by 7 bases, and 10 bases separated the two germline ends. Germline-derived CDR1 and CDR2 are SGHDN and FVKESK. It was with a sample-barcoded 5' primer and a J-beta primer mix that a second PCR of about 6 to 12 cycles was run. TCRdb used MiXCR to reprocess the 5' RACE reads, holding one entry per CDR3 protein. The table lists roughly 800,000 distinct CDR3 sequences, approximately 25% of them singletons. These same records also appear under a second study, on T cells of mothers and their children.

The specimen was blood. The V gene is TRBV14, the J gene TRBJ2-2; D may be TRBD2 (6 bases). The sequence was collected from a boy aged 5-17 years in good health. Here the CDR3 reads CASSQVPGVGELFF. Written as DNA, the CDR3 is TGTGCCAGCAGCCAAGTCCCGGGGGTCGGGGAGCTGTTTTTT.